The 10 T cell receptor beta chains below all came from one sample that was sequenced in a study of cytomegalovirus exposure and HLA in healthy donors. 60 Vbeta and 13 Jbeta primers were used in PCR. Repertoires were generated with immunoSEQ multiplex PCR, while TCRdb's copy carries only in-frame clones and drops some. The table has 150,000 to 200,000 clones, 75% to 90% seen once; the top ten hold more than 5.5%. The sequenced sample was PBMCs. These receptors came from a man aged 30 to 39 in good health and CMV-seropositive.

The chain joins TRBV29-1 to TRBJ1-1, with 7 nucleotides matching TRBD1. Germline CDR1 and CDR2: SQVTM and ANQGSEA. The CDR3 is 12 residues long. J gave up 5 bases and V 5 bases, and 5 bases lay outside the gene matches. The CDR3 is CSVIEQGTEAFF. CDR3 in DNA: TGCAGCGTTATAGAACAGGGGACTGAAGCTTTCTTT. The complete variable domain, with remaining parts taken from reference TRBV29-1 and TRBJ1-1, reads SAVISQKPSRDICQRGTSLTIQCQVDSQVTMMFWYRQQPGQSLTLIATANQGSEATYESGFVIDKFPISRPNLTFSTLTVSNMSPEDSSIYLCSVIEQGTEAFFGQGTRLTVV.

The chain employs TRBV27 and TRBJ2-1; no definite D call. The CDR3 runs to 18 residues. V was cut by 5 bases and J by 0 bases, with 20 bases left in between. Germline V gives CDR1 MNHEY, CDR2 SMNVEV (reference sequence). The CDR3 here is CASSLQVQTPSSYNEQFF. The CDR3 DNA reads TGTGCCAGCAGTCTCCAAGTACAGACCCCCAGCTCCTACAATGAGCAGTTCTTC.

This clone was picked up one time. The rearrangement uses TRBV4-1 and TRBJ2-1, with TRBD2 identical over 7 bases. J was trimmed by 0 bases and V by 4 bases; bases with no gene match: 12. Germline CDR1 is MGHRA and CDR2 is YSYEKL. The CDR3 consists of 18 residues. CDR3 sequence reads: CASSPGPRGGSSYNEQFF. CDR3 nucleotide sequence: TGCGCCAGCAGCCCCGGACCCCGGGGCGGGAGCTCCTACAATGAGCAGTTCTTC.

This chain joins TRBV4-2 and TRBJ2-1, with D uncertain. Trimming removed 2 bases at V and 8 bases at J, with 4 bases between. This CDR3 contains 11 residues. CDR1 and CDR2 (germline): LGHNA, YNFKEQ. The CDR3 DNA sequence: TGTGCCAGCAGCCAAAACTATGAGCAGTTCTTC. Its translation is CASSQNYEQFF.

The CDR3 region has the DNA TGTGCCAGCAGCTTAGCCCCGACAGGGACCGGGGAGCTGTTTTTT. Its protein is CASSLAPTGTGELFF. This sequence joins TRBV11-2 and TRBJ2-2; 7 nucleotides match TRBD1. The CDR3 loop spans 15 amino acids. Germline values: CDR1 SGHAT, CDR2 FQNNGV. V shed 1 base and J 5 bases; nucleotides not matched to a gene: 4. Drawing the rest from reference TRBV11-2 and TRBJ2-2, the complete variable domain is EAGVAQSPRYKIIEKRQSVAFWCNPISGHATLYWYQQILGQGPKLLIQFQNNGVVDDSQLPKDRFSAERLKGVDSTLKIQPAKLEDSAVYLCASSLAPTGTGELFFGEGSRLTVL.

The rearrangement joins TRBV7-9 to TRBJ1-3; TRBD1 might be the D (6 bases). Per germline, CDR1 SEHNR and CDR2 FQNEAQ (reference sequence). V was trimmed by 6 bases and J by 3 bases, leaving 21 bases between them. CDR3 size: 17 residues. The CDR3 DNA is TGTGCCAGCAGTCCCCCCGGGACAAGTGGGATTGGAAACACCATATATTTT. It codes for CASSPPGTSGIGNTIYF.

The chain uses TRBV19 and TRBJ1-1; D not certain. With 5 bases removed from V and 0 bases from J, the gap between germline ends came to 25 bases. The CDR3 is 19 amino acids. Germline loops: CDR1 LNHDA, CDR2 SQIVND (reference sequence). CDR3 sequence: CASSPREMLGGYMNTEAFF. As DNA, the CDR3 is TGTGCCAGTAGTCCCCGCGAAATGTTGGGAGGGTACATGAACACTGAAGCTTTCTTT. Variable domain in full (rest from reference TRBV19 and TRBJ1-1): DGGITQSPKYLFRKEGQNVTLSCEQNLNHDAMYWYRQDPGQGLRLIYYSQIVNDFQKGDIAEGYSVSREKKESFPLTVTSAQKNPTAFYLCASSPREMLGGYMNTEAFFGQGTRLTVV.

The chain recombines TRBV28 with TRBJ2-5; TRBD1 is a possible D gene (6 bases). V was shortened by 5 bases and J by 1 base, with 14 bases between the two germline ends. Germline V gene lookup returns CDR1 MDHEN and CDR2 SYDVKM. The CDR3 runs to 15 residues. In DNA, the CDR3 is TGTGCCAGCAGTCCCCCTTGGGGGCTCCAAGAGACCCAGTACTTC. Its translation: CASSPPWGLQETQYF. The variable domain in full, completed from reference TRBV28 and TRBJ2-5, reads DVKVTQSSRYLVKRTGEKVFLECVQDMDHENMFWYRQDPGLGLRLIYFSYDVKMKEKGDIPEGYSVSREKKERFSLILESASTNQTSMYLCASSPPWGLQETQYFGPGTRLLVL.

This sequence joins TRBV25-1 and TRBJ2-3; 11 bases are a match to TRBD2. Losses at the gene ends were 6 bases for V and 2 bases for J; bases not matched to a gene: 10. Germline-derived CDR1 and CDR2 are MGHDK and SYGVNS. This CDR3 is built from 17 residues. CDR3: CASSFFGTSGYTDTQYF. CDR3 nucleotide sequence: TGTGCCAGCAGCTTTTTCGGGACTAGCGGCTACACAGATACGCAGTATTTT.

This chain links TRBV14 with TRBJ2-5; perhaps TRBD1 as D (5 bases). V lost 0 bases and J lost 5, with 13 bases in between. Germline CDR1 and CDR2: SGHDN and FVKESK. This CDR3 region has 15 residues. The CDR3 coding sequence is TGTGCCAGCAGCCAAGATAGGGGCAGGGTGGAGACCCAGTACTTC. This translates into CASSQDRGRVETQYF.